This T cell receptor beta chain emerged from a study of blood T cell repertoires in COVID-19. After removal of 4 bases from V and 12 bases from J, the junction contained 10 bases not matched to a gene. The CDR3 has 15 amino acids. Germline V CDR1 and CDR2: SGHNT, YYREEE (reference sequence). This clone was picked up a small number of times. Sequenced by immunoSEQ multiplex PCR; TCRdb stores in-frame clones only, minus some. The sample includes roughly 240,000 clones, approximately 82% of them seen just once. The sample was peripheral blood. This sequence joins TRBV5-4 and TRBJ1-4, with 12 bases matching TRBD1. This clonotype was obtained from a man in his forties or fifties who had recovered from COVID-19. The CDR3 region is CASSATGQGAMELFF. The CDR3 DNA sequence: TGTGCCAGCAGCGCCACGGGACAGGGGGCGATGGAACTGTTTTTT.